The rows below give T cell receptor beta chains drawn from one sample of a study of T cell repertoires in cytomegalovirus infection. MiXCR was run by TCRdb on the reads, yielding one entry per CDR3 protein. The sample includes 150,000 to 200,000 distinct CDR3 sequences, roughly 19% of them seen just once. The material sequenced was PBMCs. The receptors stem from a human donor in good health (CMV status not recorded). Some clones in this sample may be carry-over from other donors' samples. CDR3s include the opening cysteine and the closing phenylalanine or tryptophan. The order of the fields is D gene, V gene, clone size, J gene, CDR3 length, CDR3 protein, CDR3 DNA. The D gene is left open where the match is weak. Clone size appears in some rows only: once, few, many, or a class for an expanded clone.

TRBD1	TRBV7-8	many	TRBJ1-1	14	CASSLNRGLNEAFF	TGTGCCAGCAGCTTAAACAGGGGGTTGAATGAAGCTTTCTTT
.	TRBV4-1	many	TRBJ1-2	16	CASSQELGAANYGYTF	TGCGCCAGCAGCCAAGAATTGGGTGCGGCTAACTATGGCTACACCTTC
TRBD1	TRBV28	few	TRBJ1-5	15	CASSSDRGRNQPQHF	TGTGCCAGCAGCTCCGACAGGGGACGCAATCAGCCCCAGCATTTT
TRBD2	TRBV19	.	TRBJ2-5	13	CASTHAGVETQYF	TGTGCCAGTACTCATGCGGGAGTGGAGACCCAGTACTTC
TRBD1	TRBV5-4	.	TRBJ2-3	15	CASSLQDRGTDTQYF	TGTGCCAGCAGCTTGCAGGACAGGGGGACAGATACGCAGTATTTT
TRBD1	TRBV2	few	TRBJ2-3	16	CASTTGTGPITDTQYF	TGTGCCAGCACTACGGGGACAGGGCCGATCACAGATACGCAGTATTTT
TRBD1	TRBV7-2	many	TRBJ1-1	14	CASSQGQLNTEAFF	TGTGCCAGCAGCCAGGGACAGTTGAACACTGAAGCTTTCTTT
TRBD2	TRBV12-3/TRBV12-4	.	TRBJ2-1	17	CASRLPGLAGGHNEQFF	TGTGCCAGCAGGCTACCGGGACTAGCGGGGGGCCACAATGAGCAGTTCTTC
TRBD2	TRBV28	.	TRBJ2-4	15	CASTTAGVAKNIQYF	TGTGCCAGCACCACCGCGGGGGTGGCCAAAAACATTCAGTACTTC
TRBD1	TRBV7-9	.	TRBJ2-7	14	CASSSLGQGYEQYF	TGTGCCAGCAGCTCCCTTGGACAGGGCTACGAGCAGTACTTC
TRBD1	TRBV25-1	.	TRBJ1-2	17	CASSEYKTGGKRDGYTF	TGTGCCAGCAGTGAATATAAGACAGGGGGTAAAAGGGATGGCTACACCTTC
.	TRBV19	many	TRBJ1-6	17	CASSIAGDSSYNSPLHF	TGTGCCAGTAGTATCGCCGGGGATAGTTCCTATAATTCACCCCTCCACTTT
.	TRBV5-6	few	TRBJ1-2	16	CASSLEGSGYNYGYTF	TGTGCCAGCAGCTTGGAAGGGTCCGGATATAACTATGGCTACACCTTC
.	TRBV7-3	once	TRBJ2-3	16	CASSSQDRWDTDTQYF	TGTGCCAGCAGCTCCCAGGACAGATGGGACACAGATACGCAGTATTTT
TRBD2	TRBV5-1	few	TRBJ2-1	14	CASSPGGRLVEQFF	TGCGCCAGCAGCCCGGGAGGTAGGCTAGTAGAGCAGTTCTTC
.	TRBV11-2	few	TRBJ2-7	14	CASSLVGATYEQYF	TGTGCCAGCAGCTTAGTGGGGGCAACCTACGAGCAGTACTTC
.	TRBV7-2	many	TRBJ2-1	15	CASSHTSDWYNEQFF	TGTGCCAGCAGCCACACATCGGACTGGTACAATGAGCAGTTCTTC
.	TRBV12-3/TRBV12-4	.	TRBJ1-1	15	CASTPRQGLNTEAFF	TGTGCCAGCACCCCGCGGCAGGGTCTGAACACTGAAGCTTTCTTT
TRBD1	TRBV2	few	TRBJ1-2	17	CASREWTGGWIGYGYTF	TGTGCCAGCAGGGAATGGACAGGGGGTTGGATCGGCTATGGCTACACCTTC
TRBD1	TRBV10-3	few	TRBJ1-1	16	CATSRDRADLGAEAFF	TGTGCCACCTCCCGGGACAGGGCTGATTTGGGCGCTGAAGCTTTCTTT
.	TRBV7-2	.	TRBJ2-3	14	CASSLEWIGDTQYF	TGTGCCAGCAGCTTAGAATGGATCGGGGATACGCAGTATTTT
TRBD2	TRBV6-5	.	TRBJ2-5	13	CASRGGARETQYF	TGTGCCAGCCGCGGGGGGGCTCGAGAGACCCAGTACTTC
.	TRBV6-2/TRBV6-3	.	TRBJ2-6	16	CASSYLSGAGANVLTF	TGTGCCAGCAGTTACCTGTCCGGGGCTGGGGCCAACGTCCTGACTTTC
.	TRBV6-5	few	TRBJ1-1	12	CASSTGGGEAFF	TGTGCCAGCAGCACGGGGGGCGGAGAAGCTTTCTTT
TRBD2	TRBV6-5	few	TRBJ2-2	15	CASSRTRTNTGELFF	TGTGCCAGCAGTAGGACTAGGACGAACACCGGGGAGCTGTTTTTT
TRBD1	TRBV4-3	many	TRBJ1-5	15	CASSQSGQGVQPQHF	TGCGCCAGCAGCCAATCAGGACAGGGGGTGCAGCCCCAGCATTTT